This T cell receptor beta chain was captured in a study of blood T cell repertoires in COVID-19. Data came from immunoSEQ multiplex PCR; TCRdb stores just in-frame clones and leaves some out. The sample carries 150,000 to 200,000 clones, around three quarters recorded once. The ends were cut back, 0 bases at V and 5 bases at J, with 14 bases in the middle. The germline CDR1 and CDR2 sequences are MNHEY and SVGAGI. The CDR3 extends over 15 amino acids. This sequence originates from a man between 60 and 75 years old with acute or convalescent COVID-19. The specimen sequenced was peripheral blood. The rearrangement joins TRBV6-5 to TRBJ2-7; tentatively, D is TRBD2 (6 bases). CDR3 sequence reads: CASSYSTAGINEQYF. The CDR3 DNA reads TGTGCCAGCAGTTACTCGACAGCGGGTATAAACGAGCAGTACTTC.